This T cell receptor (beta chain) comes out of a study of glioma-infiltrating T cells. Using RNA template, CDR3s of TCR alpha and beta were amplified with iRepertoire arm-PCR. Input was 100-400 ng of tissue mRNA or PBMC total RNA. TCRdb independently ran MiXCR on the multiplex PCR reads; one entry per CDR3 protein. The repertoire includes 150,000 or so distinct CDR3 sequences, roughly two fifths of them detected once, and more than 15% sits in the top ten. The CDR3 totals 14 residues. The junction had 6 bases not matched to a gene; V was cut back by 4 bases and J by 7 bases. Germline V gives CDR1 MNHEY, CDR2 SVGAGI. On this clonotype: Its antigen remains unidentified.

Regarding the study as a whole: CDR3 overlap between tissue and blood was very small. Above-expected tissue-blood divergence occurred in all gliomas, most in low-grade ones.

This chain uses TRBV6-5 with TRBJ2-1; 8 bases map to TRBD1. The clonotype originates from a human donor with low-grade glioma or glioblastoma, undergoing nonglioma brain surgery, or in good health (not recorded which). Material for sequencing was glioma tissue, nonneoplastic brain tissue, or PBMCs (not recorded which). The CDR3 region is CASSLWTGKNEQFF. The CDR3 DNA follows: TGTGCCAGCAGTTTGTGGACAGGGAAGAATGAGCAGTTCTTC.